The text below deals with one T cell receptor beta chain. The data belong to a study of cytomegalovirus exposure and HLA in healthy donors. The CDR3 sequence is 14 residues long. Between the trimmed V and J ends, which lost 6 bases and 5 bases, there was a span of 12 bases. In germline, CDR1 is SGDLS, CDR2 YYNGEE. The study ran its PCR with 60 Vbeta and 13 Jbeta primers. Per the study methods: A later analysis tallied tens of millions of unique TCR beta chains, about 12 million of them shared. The method was immunoSEQ multiplex PCR; TCRdb's version includes in-frame clones alone and lacks a portion of them. That table supplies the V and J calls and clone size; D and trimming were determined from the DNA. The table lists nearly 110,000 clones, about three quarters of them singletons.

The TCR originated in a woman between 50 and 59 years old in good health and CMV-seropositive. This rearrangement joins TRBV9 to TRBJ1-6; TRBD1 is a possible D gene (5 bases). The sample comprised PBMCs. CDR3 amino acids: CASNGGADNSPLHF. The CDR3, as DNA: TGTGCCAGCAACGGAGGGGCGGATAATTCACCCCTCCACTTT. Filled out from reference TRBV9 and TRBJ1-6, the complete variable domain reads DSGVTQTPKHLITATGQRVTLRCSPRSGDLSVYWYQQSLDQGLQFLIQYYNGEERAKGNILERFSAQQFPDLHSELNLSSLELGDSALYFCASNGGADNSPLHFGNGTRLTVT.